What follows is one T cell receptor (beta chain) and its context. The record originates from a study of blood T cell repertoires in COVID-19. Using immunoSEQ multiplex PCR, the repertoire was profiled, and TCRdb retains in-frame clones only, with some absent. This table has 110,000 to 150,000 clones, 76% appearing once. Germline CDR1 and CDR2: KGHSH and LQKENI. The CDR3 runs 14 residues. With V trimmed by 8 bases and J by 1 base, 5 bases remained unmatched. The material sequenced was peripheral blood. The sequence came from a man aged 55 to 70 with acute or convalescent COVID-19. The chain uses TRBV18 and TRBJ2-3, with TRBD1 matching 8 bases. The CDR3 nucleotides are TGTGCCAGCCCGCAGGGGGCTGGCACAGATACGCAGTATTTT. Its protein product is CASPQGAGTDTQYF.